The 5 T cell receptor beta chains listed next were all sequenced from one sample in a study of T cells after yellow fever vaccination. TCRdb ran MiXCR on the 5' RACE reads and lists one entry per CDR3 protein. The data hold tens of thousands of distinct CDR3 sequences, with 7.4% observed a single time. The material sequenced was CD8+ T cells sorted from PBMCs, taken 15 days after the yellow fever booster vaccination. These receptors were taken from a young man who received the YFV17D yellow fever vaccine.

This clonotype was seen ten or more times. The CDR3 reads CARSLTSGADYEQYF. The CDR3 nucleotides are TGTGCCAGAAGCTTGACTAGCGGAGCCGACTACGAGCAGTACTTC. The rearrangement uses TRBV5-3 and TRBJ2-7, with 8 nucleotides matching TRBD2. TRBV5-3 is noted as an ORF with a role that remains uncertain. Trimming removed 1 base from V and 3 bases from J; junction bases left unmatched: 6. This CDR3 is built from 15 residues.

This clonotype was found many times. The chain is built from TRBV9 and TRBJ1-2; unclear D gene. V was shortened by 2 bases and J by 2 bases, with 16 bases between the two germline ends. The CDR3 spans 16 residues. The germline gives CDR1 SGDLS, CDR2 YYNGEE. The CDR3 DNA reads TGTGCCAGCAGCGTCCAGACGGCCCCGACCAACTATGGCTACACCTTC. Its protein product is CASSVQTAPTNYGYTF.

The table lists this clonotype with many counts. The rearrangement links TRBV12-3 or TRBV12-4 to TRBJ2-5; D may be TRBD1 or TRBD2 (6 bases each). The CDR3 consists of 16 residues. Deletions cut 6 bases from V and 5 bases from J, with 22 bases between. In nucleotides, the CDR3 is TGTGCCAGCAGACAGGGAGGCGGGTTAAGTTTGGAGACCCAGTACTTC. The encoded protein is CASRQGGGLSLETQYF.

CDR3 bases: TGTGCTAGTGGTCGATCTACGGACAGTTACAATGAGCAGTTCTTC. Protein: CASGRSTDSYNEQFF. J is TRBJ2-1 and V is TRBV12-5; D is perhaps TRBD1 (6 bases). Between the trimmed V and J ends, which lost 5 bases and 4 bases, there was a span of 15 bases. Germline V CDR1 and CDR2: LGHNT, FRNRAP. The CDR3 totals 15 residues.

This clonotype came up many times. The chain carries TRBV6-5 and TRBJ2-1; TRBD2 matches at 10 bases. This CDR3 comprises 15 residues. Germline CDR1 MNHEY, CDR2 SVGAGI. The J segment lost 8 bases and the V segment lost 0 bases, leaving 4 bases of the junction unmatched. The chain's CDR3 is CASSYSPSGSYEQFF. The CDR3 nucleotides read TGTGCCAGCAGTTACTCTCCTAGCGGGAGTTATGAGCAGTTCTTC.